These 23 T cell receptor beta chains originate from one sample sequenced in a study of T cells in Graves' hyperthyroidism and ophthalmopathy. The TCR beta CDR3 regions underwent amplification using RNA transcripts as the source. The HTBI primer set was used in a first-round RT-PCR of the TCR CDR3. TCRdb re-derived calls from the multiplex PCR reads in MiXCR, one entry per CDR3 protein. The sample consists of under 450,000 distinct CDR3 sequences, roughly 14% of them appearing once. Input material: blood. Receptor source: a woman between 18 and 29 years old with Graves' hyperthyroidism.

On this clonotype itself: This sequence may be a read error, since a much larger clone differs from it by one base. This chain uses TRBV6-1 with TRBJ1-2, with a weak D call TRBD1 (6 bases). From germline, CDR1 is MNHNS and CDR2 SASEGT. The CDR3 extends over 14 amino acids. The ends were cut back, 3 bases at V and 4 bases at J, with 12 bases in the middle. CDR3 sequence: CASSDGGAGYGYTF. The CDR3, as DNA: TGTGCCAGCAGTGATGGGGGCGCGGGCTATGGCTACACCTTC.

This clonotype was picked up a small number of times. The chain joins TRBV4-2 to TRBJ2-3; 9 bases are shared with TRBD2. This CDR3 has 19 residues. CDR1 is LGHNA and CDR2 is YNFKEQ in the germline V gene. J lost 2 bases, V lost 1 base, and 13 bases had no gene match. CDR3 sequence: CASSQVILAGRSVTDTQYF. Written as DNA, the CDR3 is TGTGCCAGCAGCCAAGTCATCCTAGCGGGGAGATCTGTCACAGATACGCAGTATTTT.

The table lists this clonotype with many counts. CDR3 coding DNA: TGTGCCAGCAGCCAAGATCGGATGGCCCAAGAGACCCAGTACTTC. It specifies CASSQDRMAQETQYF. V and J are TRBV3-1 and TRBJ2-5; D not resolved. V lost 0 bases to trimming and J lost 1 base, with 9 bases between them. In germline, CDR1 is LGHDT, CDR2 YNNKEL (reference sequence). This CDR3 region has 15 residues.

This clonotype was observed many times. The CDR3 sequence is CSARSGQGGSSYNSPLHF. The CDR3 nucleotides read TGCAGTGCTAGATCTGGACAGGGGGGGAGCTCCTATAATTCACCCCTCCACTTT. The chain joins TRBV20-1 to TRBJ1-6; the match to TRBD1 covers 10 bases. The CDR3 extends over 18 amino acids. Germline V CDR1 and CDR2: DFQATT, SNEGSKA (reference sequence). Trimming removed 2 bases from V and 0 bases from J; junction bases left unmatched: 7.

The table lists this clonotype with many counts. The chain joins TRBV7-3 to TRBJ2-3; 11 positions match TRBD2. The V gene's germline CDR1 is SGHTA and CDR2 FQGTGA. Trimming cost V 5 bases and J 4 bases; bases outside gene matches: 2. The CDR3 sequence is 14 residues long. CDR3 amino acids: CASSRLAGSDTQYF. As DNA, the CDR3 is TGTGCCAGCAGCCGACTAGCGGGATCAGATACGCAGTATTTT.

This clonotype was detected only a few times. The V and J genes are TRBV7-3 and TRBJ2-1; 9 bases match TRBD1. This CDR3 has 13 residues. V gave up 6 bases and J gave up 14 bases; unmatched junction bases: 11. Germline CDR1 is SGHTA and CDR2 is FQGTGA. CDR3 sequence: CASSPNVGDREFF. The CDR3 nucleotides read TGTGCCAGCAGTCCTAACGTGGGGGACAGGGAGTTCTTC.

The sample holds one count of this clonotype. This chain joins TRBV15 and TRBJ2-7; the D is unclear. Germline assignment: CDR1 LNHNV and CDR2 YYDKDF (reference sequence). Trimming removed 0 bases at V and 3 bases at J, with 6 bases between. The CDR3 is made up of 13 amino acids. The chain's CDR3 is CATSRDRFYEQYF. The CDR3 DNA reads as TGTGCCACCAGCAGAGATCGGTTCTACGAGCAGTACTTC.

This clonotype was observed at least ten times. The chain joins TRBV5-1 to TRBJ2-7; 12 bases map to TRBD2. In germline, CDR1 is SGHRS, CDR2 YFSETQ. V shed 1 base, J shed 2 bases, and the junction held 1 base outside the gene matches. This CDR3 region has 15 residues. CDR3 residues: CASSLSSGGAYEQYF. The CDR3 nucleotides are TGCGCCAGCAGCTTGTCTAGCGGGGGGGCCTACGAGCAGTACTTC.

This rearrangement joins TRBV27 to TRBJ2-7; D is perhaps TRBD2 (6 bases). V was pared by 9 bases and J by 0 bases, with 21 bases between. The length of the CDR3 is 16 residues. The germline V gene has CDR1 MNHEY and CDR2 SMNVEV (reference sequence). The CDR3 DNA reads as TGTGCCAGTATGCCCCGGGCGGGACTGAGCTCCTACGAGCAGTACTTC. This translates into CASMPRAGLSSYEQYF.

Remarks on this clonotype: The junction departs from the called germline gene at one end, perhaps through a read error. J is TRBJ1-1 and V is TRBV6-1; D is unclear. CDR3 size: 13 residues. Per the germline V gene, CDR1 is MNHNS and CDR2 is SASEGT. The CDR3 sequence: CTSSTTENTEAFF. As DNA, the CDR3 is TGTACCAGCAGTACCACAGAAAACACTGAAGCTTTCTTT.

This clonotype was found many times. This chain uses TRBV3-1 with TRBJ2-4, with 7 bases lining up with TRBD2. Trimming at V came to 4 bases and at J to 6 bases, leaving 9 bases not matched to a gene. The germline gives CDR1 LGHDT, CDR2 YNNKEL (reference sequence). This CDR3 region has 15 residues. DNA of the CDR3: TGTGCCAGCAGCCCCTTAGCGGGCTTGGGAAACATTCAGTACTTC. Residues: CASSPLAGLGNIQYF.

This clonotype was recorded many times. The chain is built from TRBV5-1 and TRBJ2-3, with D possibly being TRBD1 (5 bases). Germline V CDR1 and CDR2: SGHRS, YFSETQ. Trimming removed 8 bases from V and 0 bases from J, with 19 bases in between. The CDR3 has 16 residues. Here the CDR3 reads CASTRRGDSSTDTQYF. The CDR3 DNA is TGCGCCAGTACCCGACGAGGAGACAGTAGCACAGATACGCAGTATTTT.

This sequence joins TRBV5-4 and TRBJ2-5; 12 nucleotides line up with TRBD2. Germline values: CDR1 SGHNT, CDR2 YYREEE (reference sequence). The CDR3 is 15 amino acids. Germline trimming cut 3 bases from V and 5 bases from J; bases unmatched to any gene: 5. The CDR3 is CASSSTSGSHETQYF. The DNA of the CDR3 is TGTGCCAGCAGCTCGACTAGCGGGAGTCACGAGACCCAGTACTTC.

This clonotype was observed a handful of times. This chain joins TRBV4-1 and TRBJ1-3; the D gene is possibly TRBD1 (5 bases). Germline V CDR1 and CDR2: MGHRA, YSYEKL. Between the trimmed V and J ends, which lost 1 base and 2 bases, there was a span of 9 bases. The CDR3 sequence is 15 residues long. The CDR3 DNA sequence: TGCGCCAGCAGCCAAGCCGCGGACACTGGAAACACCATATATTTT. It encodes CASSQAADTGNTIYF.

The V gene is TRBV5-1, the J gene TRBJ1-3; D gene uncertain. The ends were cut back, 3 bases at V and 6 bases at J, with 13 bases in the middle. CDR1 SGHRS and CDR2 YFSETQ come from the germline V gene. CDR3 length: 14 amino acids. The CDR3 DNA reads as TGCGCCAGCAGCTCGGGCCTCCCGGAAAACACCATATATTTT. Translated: CASSSGLPENTIYF.

This clonotype was seen repeatedly, ten times or more. The chain recombines TRBV12-3 or TRBV12-4 with TRBJ1-2; D remains unclear. CDR3 length: 12 residues. The V and J ends lost 7 bases and 4 bases respectively, with 10 bases between them. The CDR3 loop is CASNPGGYGYTF. In DNA form, the CDR3 reads TGTGCCAGCAACCCCGGCGGCTATGGCTACACCTTC.

The V and J genes are TRBV4-1 and TRBJ1-5; D not resolved. V shed 1 base and J shed 1 base, with 14 bases lying between them. The germline V gene has CDR1 MGHRA and CDR2 YSYEKL. The CDR3 length is 17 residues. CDR3 bases: TGCGCCAGCAGCCAAGGGTTAGCACACACCAGCAATCAGCCCCAGCATTTT. Translation gives CASSQGLAHTSNQPQHF.

Ten or more counts support this clonotype. V gene TRBV11-2 combines with J gene TRBJ2-3; possible D gene TRBD2, 5 bases. The germline V gene encodes CDR1 SGHAT and CDR2 FQNNGV. The CDR3 has 15 residues. Between the trimmed V and J ends, which lost 4 bases and 5 bases, there was a span of 16 bases. Here the CDR3 reads CASSSSPLLGDTQYF. CDR3 nucleotide sequence: TGTGCCAGCAGCTCGTCTCCCCTACTAGGAGATACGCAGTATTTT.

This clonotype was seen at least ten times. The chain carries TRBV15 and TRBJ1-1; D remains unclear. This CDR3 contains 12 residues. V was shortened by 0 bases and J by 7 bases, with 6 bases between the two germline ends. The germline gives CDR1 LNHNV, CDR2 YYDKDF (reference sequence). CDR3 bases: TGTGCCACCAGCAGAGACCGGGGTGAAGCTTTCTTT. It specifies CATSRDRGEAFF. Looking up the rest from reference TRBV15 and TRBJ1-1 gives the full variable domain: DAMVIQNPRYQVTQFGKPVTLSCSQTLNHNVMYWYQQKSSQAPKLLFHYYDKDFNNEADTPDNFQSRRPNTSFCFLDIRSPGLGDTAMYLCATSRDRGEAFFGQGTRLTVV.

This clonotype was seen a handful of times. The chain joins TRBV5-1 to TRBJ2-3; 8 nucleotides align to TRBD2. Germline V gene lookup returns CDR1 SGHRS and CDR2 YFSETQ. The CDR3 totals 12 residues. V lost 2 bases to trimming and J lost 14 bases; unmatched junction nucleotides: 7. The DNA of the CDR3 is TGCGCCAGCAGCTTTGACACGGGGGGGCGGTATTTT. The encoded protein is CASSFDTGGRYF.

There are many counts of this clonotype. The chain has TRBV7-9 and TRBJ2-1; D might be TRBD1 (6 bases). V dropped 7 bases and J dropped 7 bases, with 23 bases sitting between them. This CDR3 is built from 16 residues. The germline CDR1 and CDR2 sequences are SEHNR and FQNEAQ (reference sequence). CDR3 residues: CASKSREQGLRNEQFF. The CDR3 DNA follows: TGTGCCAGCAAATCTCGAGAACAGGGTTTAAGGAATGAGCAGTTCTTC.

This clonotype was detected ten times or more. This chain connects TRBV3-1 to TRBJ1-5; TRBD1 is a possible D gene (5 bases). The ends were cut back, 6 bases at V and 0 bases at J, with 9 bases in the middle. This CDR3 is built from 14 residues. Germline CDR1 reads LGHDT; CDR2 reads YNNKEL (reference sequence). CDR3: CASSRGNSNQPQHF. The DNA of the CDR3 is TGTGCCAGCAGTCGGGGGAATAGCAATCAGCCCCAGCATTTT.

The rearrangement uses TRBV12-5 and TRBJ2-3; D is unclear. CDR1 is LGHNT, CDR2 FRNRAP, per germline. CDR3 length: 14 residues. Trimming pared 3 bases from V and 0 bases from J, leaving 7 bases between. CDR3 sequence: CASGLGPSTDTQYF. CDR3 DNA sequence: TGTGCTAGTGGTTTAGGTCCTAGCACAGATACGCAGTATTTT.